This is a list of T cell receptor beta chains from one sample in a study of regulatory T cells in long-lasting Graves disease. Each CDR3 protein is one row after TCRdb ran MiXCR on the multiplex PCR reads. The sample contains some 460,000 distinct CDR3 sequences, roughly 15% of which appear only once. The same data also went into a second study, on T cells in Graves' hyperthyroidism and ophthalmopathy.

Sequenced here: peripheral blood mononuclear cells (PBMCs), sampled at new diagnosis, from a patient treated with antithyroid drugs. These receptors originate from a man aged 40-55 years with Graves disease. Both conserved end residues are part of each CDR3. The D gene is left open where the match is weak. A row's size may be missing; if present it is once, few, many or a size class.

. | many | TRBJ2-3 | TRBV19 | CASSTGTANTDTQYF | TGTGCCAGTAGTACCGGGACGGCTAACACAGATACGCAGTATTTT
TRBD1 | many | TRBJ1-2 | TRBV27 | CASSSSRDRGFENYGYTF | TGTGCCAGCAGCTCGAGCCGGGACAGGGGATTTGAGAACTATGGCTACACCTTC
. | few | TRBJ1-5 | TRBV7-2 | CASSLMRSSQPQHF | TGTGCCAGCAGCCTGATGAGGTCTTCTCAGCCCCAGCATTTT
. | many | TRBJ2-7 | TRBV5-1 | CASSLVPGVMYF | TGCGCCAGCAGCTTGGTTCCGGGCGTCATGTACTTC
TRBD2 | . | TRBJ2-2 | TRBV6-2/TRBV6-3 | CASSDGRGSSDRGENGELFF | TGTGCCAGCAGTGACGGCCGCGGGAGCTCCGATCGCGGAGAGAACGGGGAGCTGTTTTTT
. | few | TRBJ1-1 | TRBV12-3/TRBV12-4 | CASRPGSTEAFF | TGTGCCAGCAGGCCAGGGAGCACTGAAGCTTTCTTT
. | many | TRBJ1-1 | TRBV2 | CASSEMESGRTEAFF | TGTGCCAGCAGTGAAATGGAATCGGGGAGGACTGAAGCTTTCTTT
TRBD1 | few | TRBJ2-1 | TRBV25-1 | CASSWDRVYEQFF | TGTGCCAGCAGTTGGGACAGGGTCTATGAGCAGTTCTTC
TRBD2 | few | TRBJ2-4 | TRBV29-1 | CSGGGLTGGQNIQYF | TGCAGCGGCGGGGGGCTAACGGGAGGCCAAAACATTCAGTACTTC
TRBD1 | . | TRBJ2-1 | TRBV20-1 | CSAEGTGTYNEQFF | TGCAGTGCGGAAGGGACAGGGACGTACAATGAGCAGTTCTTC
. | . | TRBJ1-5 | TRBV11-3 | CASSARGPQHF | TGTGCCAGCAGCGCCCGGGGACCCCAGCATTTT
TRBD2 | many | TRBJ2-1 | TRBV27 | CASSFRREKWNEQFF | TGTGCCAGCAGTTTCCGGCGGGAGAAATGGAATGAGCAGTTCTTC
. | many | TRBJ2-1 | TRBV7-9 | CASSLVGDSGRRNEQFF | TGTGCCAGCAGCTTAGTAGGGGACTCGGGGAGGCGCAATGAGCAGTTCTTC
. | many | TRBJ2-1 | TRBV20-1 | CSAFSLQQFF | TGCAGTGCATTTAGCCTACAGCAGTTCTTC
. | many | TRBJ1-1 | TRBV6-1 | CASSLRHTEAFF | TGTGCCAGCAGTCTCCGGCACACTGAAGCTTTCTTT
TRBD1 | . | TRBJ1-2 | TRBV29-1 | CSVDVRDRGRGGYTF | TGCAGCGTTGACGTCCGGGACAGGGGTCGAGGTGGCTACACCTTC
. | many | TRBJ2-7 | TRBV6-2/TRBV6-3 | CASAPGRTTGEQYF | TGTGCCAGCGCGCCGGGGCGCACGACGGGCGAGCAGTACTTC
TRBD2 | many | TRBJ2-7 | TRBV27 | CASSPRASGNTEQYF | TGTGCCAGCAGTCCCCGGGCTAGCGGGAATACCGAGCAGTACTTC
. | many | TRBJ2-3 | TRBV12-3/TRBV12-4 | CASGALGSSRDTQYF | TGTGCCAGCGGGGCCTTAGGGTCGTCTAGAGATACGCAGTATTTT
TRBD1 | many | TRBJ1-1 | TRBV4-1 | CASSHHNPGTGNTEAFF | TGCGCCAGCAGCCATCATAATCCCGGGACAGGGAACACTGAAGCTTTCTTT
. | few | TRBJ2-1 | TRBV29-1 | CSVRVAAYNEQFF | TGCAGCGTTCGAGTAGCGGCTTACAATGAGCAGTTCTTC
TRBD1 | many | TRBJ1-2 | TRBV3-1 | CASSQELTGHGYTF | TGTGCCAGCAGCCAAGAACTGACAGGGCATGGCTACACCTTC